Sequencing of this T cell receptor beta chain was carried out in a study of blood T cell repertoires in COVID-19. Overall study context: Collection of acute and convalescent COVID-19 samples took place in the United States, Italy and Spain. PBMCs, B-cell-depleted T cells, or T cells provided the cDNA or gDNA that made up the material.

Per the original methods: Researchers report that nucleated cell counts were estimated from reference gene primer amplification. Produced via immunoSEQ multiplex PCR; TCRdb's table is partial and in-frame only. The V and J calls and the clone size are those of that table, but D and trimming were determined from the DNA. Of around 23,000 clones in the sample, 75% to 90% were seen once. The clonotype comes from a woman of 80 years or more with active or convalescent COVID-19. Sequences were obtained from peripheral blood.

CDR3 amino acids: CASSLYRGSYYEQYF. The DNA for the CDR3 is TGTGCCAGCAGTCTATATAGGGGCTCATACTACGAGCAGTACTTC. The V gene is TRBV6-5, the J gene TRBJ2-7, with D maybe TRBD1 (5 bases). The germline V gene has CDR1 MNHEY and CDR2 SVGAGI. Trimming cost V 5 bases and J 3 bases, with 17 bases left between them. This CDR3 spans 15 amino acids.